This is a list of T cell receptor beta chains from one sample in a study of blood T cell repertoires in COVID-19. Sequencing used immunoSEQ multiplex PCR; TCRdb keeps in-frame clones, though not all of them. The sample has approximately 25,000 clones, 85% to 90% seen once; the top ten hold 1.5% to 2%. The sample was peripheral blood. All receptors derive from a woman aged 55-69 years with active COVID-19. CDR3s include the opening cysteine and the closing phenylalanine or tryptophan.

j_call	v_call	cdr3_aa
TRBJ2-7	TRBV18	CASSLLGLAGGEQYF
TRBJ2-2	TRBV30	CAWIVARAGANTGELFF
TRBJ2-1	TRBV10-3	CAISEFTGGEQFF
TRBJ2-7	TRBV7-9	CASSLGLAASYEQYF
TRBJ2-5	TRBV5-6	CASSFRETQYF
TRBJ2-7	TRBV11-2	CASRHLRDRVDEQYF
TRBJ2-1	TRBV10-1	CASSRGLAGGQGEQFF
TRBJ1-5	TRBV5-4	CASSVDRARSQPQHF
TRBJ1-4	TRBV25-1	CASTTGQPYEKLFF
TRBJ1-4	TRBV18	CASSPRGGVEKLFF
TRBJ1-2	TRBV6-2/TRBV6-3	CASSPATDKLGYTF
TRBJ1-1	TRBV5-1	CASHGENSEAFF
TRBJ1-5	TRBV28	CASRFTQGRTSPQHF
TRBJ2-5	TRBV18	CASSHRDLPEETQYF
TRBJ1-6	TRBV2	CASRRTESISPLHF
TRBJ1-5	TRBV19	CASQTGSSGQPQHF
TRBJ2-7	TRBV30	CAWNLQGSYEQYF
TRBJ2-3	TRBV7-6	CASVAASTDTQYF
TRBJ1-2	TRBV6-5	CASARGYYGYTF
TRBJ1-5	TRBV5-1	CASSTGQGNQPQHF
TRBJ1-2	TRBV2	CASRRQGRAGYTF
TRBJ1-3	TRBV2	CASSEFRGAGNTIYF
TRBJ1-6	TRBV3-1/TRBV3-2	CASMQEGNSPLHF
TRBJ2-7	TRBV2	CAIDRGPYEQYF
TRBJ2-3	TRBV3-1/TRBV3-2	CASSQGLAGGTSTDTQYF
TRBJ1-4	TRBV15	CATSRDVGPSNEKLFF
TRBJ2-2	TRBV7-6	CASSPLGSGAGELFF
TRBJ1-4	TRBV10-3	CAISERQGPNEKLFF
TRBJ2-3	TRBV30	CAWRDRGNPDTQYF
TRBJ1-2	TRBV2	CASRIDSYGYTF
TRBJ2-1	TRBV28	CASSPTILATEQFF
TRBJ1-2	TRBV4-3	CASSQDRQGWYGYTF
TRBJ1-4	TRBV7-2	CASSRGTVEKLFF
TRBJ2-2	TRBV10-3	CATRAVEVRTGELFF
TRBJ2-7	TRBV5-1	CASRTGSHEQYF
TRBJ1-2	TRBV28	CASSFSGQKYGYTF
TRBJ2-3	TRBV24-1	CATSDPGTSGSTDTQYF
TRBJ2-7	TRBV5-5	CASSLWWKGGYEQYF
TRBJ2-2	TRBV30	CAWSGTRLTELFF
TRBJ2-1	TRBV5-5	CASSPLGSGSYNEQFF
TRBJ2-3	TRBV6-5	CASSLEAYTDTQYF
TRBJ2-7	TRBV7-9	CASSSLAGGPRSSYEQYF
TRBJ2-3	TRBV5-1	CASSLEGQGAMDTQYF
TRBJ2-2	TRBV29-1	CSVVSHYGELFF
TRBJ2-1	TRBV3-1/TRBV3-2	CASSLELRGEFF
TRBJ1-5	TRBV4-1	CASSMGQGNSNQPQHF
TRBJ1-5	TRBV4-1	CASSQPRTGPNQPQHF
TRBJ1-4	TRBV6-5	CASTNRGRGNEKLFF
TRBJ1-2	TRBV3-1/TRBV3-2	CASSQRQGGHGYTF
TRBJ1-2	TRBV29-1	CSVRLSQGARGYTF
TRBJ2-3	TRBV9	CASSPRQGPDTQYF
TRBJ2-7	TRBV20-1	CSASWGDHEQYF
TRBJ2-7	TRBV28	CASSPQTSGIPYEQYF
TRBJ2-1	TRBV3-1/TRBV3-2	CASSQDGGVAYNEQFF
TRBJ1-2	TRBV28	CASSPGSPRGYTF
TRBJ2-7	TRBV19	CASSIKPTGSTSDEQYF
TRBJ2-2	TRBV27	CASSLMGGTGELFF
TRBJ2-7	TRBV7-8	CASSLNPGGGYEQYF
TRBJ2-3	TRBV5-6	CASSRQGGFTDTQYF
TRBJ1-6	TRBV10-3	CAIASTTTGGVSPLHF